This TCR beta chain appears in the sequencing data of a study of blood T cell repertoires in COVID-19. Study information: From T cells, B-cell-depleted T cells, or PBMCs came the material, which was cDNA or gDNA.

This table comes from immunoSEQ multiplex PCR, and its TCRdb copy is limited to in-frame clones, with some not included. The sample consists of 60,000 to 70,000 clones, about 82% of them appearing once. The CDR3 is made up of 16 amino acids. From germline, CDR1 is LGHDT and CDR2 YNNKEL (reference sequence). V was pared by 2 bases and J by 2 bases, with 7 bases of the junction left unmatched. The gene calls are TRBV3-1 (or the pseudogene TRBV3-2) and TRBJ2-5; 8 nucleotides agree with TRBD1. This clonotype was obtained from a human donor in a cohort sampled during active COVID-19. Sequencing was performed on peripheral blood. The CDR3 here is CASSQRGRTGQETQYF. CDR3 DNA: TGTGCCAGCAGCCAACGGGGCCGGACAGGGCAAGAGACCCAGTACTTC.